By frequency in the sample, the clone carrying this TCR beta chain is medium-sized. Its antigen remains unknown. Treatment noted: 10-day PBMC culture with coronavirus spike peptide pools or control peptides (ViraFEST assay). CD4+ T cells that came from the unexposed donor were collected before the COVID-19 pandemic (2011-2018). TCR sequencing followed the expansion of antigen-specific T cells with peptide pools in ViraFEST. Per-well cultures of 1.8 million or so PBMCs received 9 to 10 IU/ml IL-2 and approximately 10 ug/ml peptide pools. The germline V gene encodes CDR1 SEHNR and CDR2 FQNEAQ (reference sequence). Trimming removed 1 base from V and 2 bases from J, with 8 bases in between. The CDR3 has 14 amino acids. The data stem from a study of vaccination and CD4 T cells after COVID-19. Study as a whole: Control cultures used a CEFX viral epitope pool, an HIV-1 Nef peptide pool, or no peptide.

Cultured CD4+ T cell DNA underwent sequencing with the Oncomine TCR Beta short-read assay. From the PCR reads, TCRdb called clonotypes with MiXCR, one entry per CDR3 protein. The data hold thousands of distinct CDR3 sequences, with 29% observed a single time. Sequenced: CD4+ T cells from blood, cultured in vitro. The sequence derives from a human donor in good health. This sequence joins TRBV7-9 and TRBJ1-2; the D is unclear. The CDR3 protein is CASSLGRSNYGYTF. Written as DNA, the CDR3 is TGTGCCAGCAGCTTAGGGCGGTCAAACTATGGCTACACCTTC.